This T cell receptor beta chain was sequenced during a study of T cell repertoires in cytomegalovirus infection. The wider study: Signatures in public TCR beta sequences pointed to both CMV infection and matching HLA type. The study, taken as a whole, reports: The response measured ex vivo was dominated by TCR beta clonotypes (HLA-C-restricted and CMV-specific). Identification of carriers of CMV plus the relevant HLA was achieved through cumulative public TCR beta family frequency.

MiXCR, applied by TCRdb to the reads, yields one record per CDR3 protein. This repertoire shows about 680,000 distinct CDR3 sequences, 24% found once; its top ten account for approximately 8%. The ends were cut back, 10 bases at V and 4 bases at J, with 14 bases in the middle. The CDR3 runs 14 residues. From germline, CDR1 is MNHNY and CDR2 SVGAGI (reference sequence). This clonotype was detected a few times. Its antigen remains unknown. V is TRBV6-6 and J is TRBJ1-6; D is perhaps TRBD1 (6 bases). This receptor was taken from a human donor in good health (CMV status not recorded). Some clones in this sample may be carry-over from other donors' samples. The specimen sequenced was CD8+ T cells from PBMCs. The CDR3 coding sequence is TGTGCCACTTCCCGGGACACGTATAATTCACCCCTCCACTTT. This translates into CATSRDTYNSPLHF.